These 28 T cell receptor beta chains were sequenced from one sample in a study of metastatic and nonmetastatic thyroid tumors. TCRdb re-called clones from the PCR reads using MiXCR. The sample lists about 37,000 clones, 25% to 30% occurring once. Thyroid surgery took place with no prior treatment in any patient. The sequencing input was blood. The receptors were sampled from a male donor with papillary thyroid cancer or a benign thyroid nodule (not recorded which). Some clones in this sample may be carry-over from other donors' samples.

This chain connects TRBV6-5 to TRBJ2-6; 8 bases are shared with TRBD2. V lost 4 bases and J lost 2; bases outside the gene matches: 4. The CDR3 contains 16 residues. Germline CDR1 is MNHEY and CDR2 is SVGAGI. The CDR3 spells CASSSPGGTGANVLTF. DNA of the CDR3: TGTGCCAGCAGTTCCCCGGGAGGGACTGGGGCCAACGTCCTGACTTTC.

Many counts were recorded for this clone. Since a much larger clone is just one base distant, this may be a read error. The rearrangement uses TRBV6-2 or TRBV6-3 and TRBJ2-4; TRBD2 matches 10 bases. The CDR3 is 19 residues long. From germline, CDR1 is MNHEY and CDR2 SVGEGT. The CDR3 region is CASSFSSSGSGLAKNTQYF. In nucleotides, the CDR3 is TGTGCCAGCAGTTTTTCCTCTAGCGGGAGTGGGTTAGCCAAAAACACTCAGTACTTC.

Sample share makes this clone medium-sized. This chain connects TRBV20-1 to TRBJ1-5; tentative D call: TRBD1 (6 bases). The CDR3 consists of 15 residues. Trimming stripped 3 bases from V and 6 bases from J, with 18 bases between. In germline, CDR1 is DFQATT, CDR2 SNEGSKA (reference sequence). CDR3 in amino acids: CSASLTGLDSQPQHF. The CDR3 nucleotides are TGCAGTGCTAGTCTGACAGGTCTCGATAGTCAGCCCCAGCATTTT.

This clone occurred a few times. The chain has TRBV6-1 and TRBJ2-1, with TRBD2 as a possible D gene (5 bases). There are 12 residues in the CDR3. V dropped 8 bases and J dropped 4 bases, with 9 bases sitting between them. CDR1 MNHNS and CDR2 SASEGT come from the germline V gene. In DNA, the CDR3 is TGTGCCAGCCGGGATGTTTACAATGAGCAGTTCTTC. Protein: CASRDVYNEQFF.

A few counts support this clone. This chain connects TRBV10-3 to TRBJ2-5, with 12 positions matching TRBD2. Germline CDR1 ENHRY, CDR2 SYGVKD. The length of the CDR3 is 17 residues. V was clipped by 3 bases and J by 4 bases; unmatched bases: 9. The CDR3 region has the DNA TGTGCCATCAGTGAATATAGACTAGCGGGAGAACGAGAGACCCAGTACTTC. This translates into CAISEYRLAGERETQYF.

As concerns this clone: No conserved phenylalanine or tryptophan is present at the end of the CDR3, so a read error is the likely explanation. The V call is TRBV10-3, the J call TRBJ2-7; TRBD1 matches at 10 bases. Germline-derived CDR1 and CDR2 are ENHRY and SYGVKD. CDR3 length equals 15 residues. V trimming: 4 bases; J trimming: 7 bases; junction bases outside the gene matches: 10. Here the CDR3 reads CAISAPGQGTEEQYS. The CDR3 DNA reads TGTGCCATCAGTGCGCCGGGACAGGGGACGGAAGAGCAGTACTCC.

At least ten counts were recorded for this clone. The rearrangement uses TRBV5-6 and TRBJ1-2, with TRBD1 matching over 7 bases. The germline gives CDR1 SGHDT, CDR2 YYEEEE. The CDR3 length is 12 residues. V lost 4 bases and J lost 8; bases outside the gene matches: 5. The CDR3 bases are TGTGCCAGCAGCGCCAGGGGGGACGGCTACACCTTC. As protein: CASSARGDGYTF.

The chain combines TRBV4-1 with TRBJ2-7; 8 bases align to TRBD2. The V gene's germline CDR1 is MGHRA and CDR2 YSYEKL. The length of the CDR3 is 16 residues. V was clipped by 1 base and J by 5 bases; unmatched bases: 10. The CDR3 sequence: CASSQVPLAGSNEQYF. The CDR3, as DNA: TGCGCCAGCAGCCAAGTCCCCTTAGCGGGAAGTAACGAGCAGTACTTC.

The chain is built from TRBV6-4 and TRBJ2-7; TRBD1 matches 10 bases. The V gene end was trimmed by 6 bases and the J gene end by 4 bases; junction bases not matched to a gene: 24. CDR3 size: 20 residues. CDR1 is MRHNA, CDR2 SNTAGT, per germline. The CDR3 region is CASRTGLRQGAGAYLYEQYF. The CDR3 DNA is TGTGCCAGCAGGACGGGTTTGAGACAGGGGGCAGGCGCCTACCTTTACGAGCAGTACTTC.

The chain uses TRBV20-1 and TRBJ2-1; 7 positions agree with TRBD2. V shed 5 bases, J shed 0 bases, and the junction held 10 bases outside the gene matches. CDR1 and CDR2 (germline): DFQATT, SNEGSKA (reference sequence). The CDR3 is 16 residues long. The CDR3 spells CSALGGGRDSYNEQFF. DNA for the CDR3: TGCAGTGCTTTGGGGGGAGGGCGGGACTCCTACAATGAGCAGTTCTTC.

The CDR3, as DNA: TGCAGTGCTATAACCGCCATCCTCAGGGGAAAGGAGCAGTACTTC. Translating gives CSAITAILRGKEQYF. V is TRBV20-1 and J is TRBJ2-7; the D gene is possibly TRBD1 (6 bases). Per the germline V gene, CDR1 is DFQATT and CDR2 is SNEGSKA (reference sequence). The CDR3 has 15 amino acids. V lost 4 bases and J lost 7, with 23 bases in between.

This clone has only one observation. The CDR3, as DNA: TGTGCCAGCAGACCTTCACCGGGACAGGGCACCTACGAGCAGTACTTC. Residues: CASRPSPGQGTYEQYF. The gene calls are TRBV3-1 and TRBJ2-7, with 9 bases matching TRBD1. Unmatched junction bases numbered 11, after V lost 6 bases and J lost 2 bases. In germline, CDR1 is LGHDT, CDR2 YNNKEL (reference sequence). The CDR3 covers 16 residues.

The CDR3 coding sequence is TGTGCCACCAGCAGAGATCGGATGACTAGCCCTATGGAGGTAGGGCAGTTCTTC. It yields the protein CATSRDRMTSPMEVGQFF. V gene TRBV15 combines with J gene TRBJ2-1, with 7 positions matching TRBD2. Germline V gene lookup returns CDR1 LNHNV and CDR2 YYDKDF (reference sequence). This CDR3 region has 18 residues. V gave up 0 bases and J gave up 12 bases; unmatched junction bases: 20.

This clone has a count of ten or more. The chain links TRBV28 to TRBJ2-1; D remains unclear. CDR1 and CDR2 from the germline V gene are MDHEN and SYDVKM. The CDR3 loop spans 12 amino acids. V gave up 0 bases and J gave up 8 bases, with 5 bases separating them. DNA for the CDR3: TGTGCCAGCAGTTTATGGCGTGATGAGCAGTTCTTC. Translating gives CASSLWRDEQFF.

V gene TRBV11-2 combines with J gene TRBJ2-3; weak D call: TRBD1 (6 bases). The CDR3 spans 15 residues. Germline CDR1 and CDR2: SGHAT and FQNNGV. V dropped 5 bases and J dropped 0 bases, with 12 bases sitting between them. The CDR3 DNA sequence: TGTGCCAGCAGCGCCGGGACACCTAGCACAGATACGCAGTATTTT. Translation gives CASSAGTPSTDTQYF.

There are a few counts of this clone. The DNA of the CDR3 is TGTGCCAGCAGTGAATCGTCGTCCAAATCGGGCTATAATTCACCCCTCCACTTT. This encodes CASSESSSKSGYNSPLHF. This chain links TRBV25-1 with TRBJ1-6; D gene ambiguous. The ends were cut back, 1 base at V and 3 bases at J, with 16 bases in the middle. Germline V gives CDR1 MGHDK, CDR2 SYGVNS. The CDR3 spans 18 residues.

This clone appeared many times. Additional DNA sequences in this sample encode the identical CDR3. This chain uses TRBV5-1 with TRBJ2-1; 9 bases are shared with TRBD1. CDR3 length equals 16 residues. The germline V gene encodes CDR1 SGHRS and CDR2 YFSETQ. V dropped 0 bases and J dropped 7; count of bases not matched to a gene: 8. In DNA, the CDR3 is TGCGCCAGCAGCTTGGAACAGGGGGCTAGGTCGAATGAGCAGTTCTTC. Translating it yields CASSLEQGARSNEQFF.

This clone showed up many times. The chain recombines TRBV28 with TRBJ1-4; D gene ambiguous. There are 14 residues in the CDR3. In germline, CDR1 is MDHEN, CDR2 SYDVKM. Trimming took 2 bases from V and 3 from J, leaving 7 bases between them. The CDR3: CASSLSPSNEKLFF. CDR3 DNA: TGTGCCAGCAGTTTAAGTCCGTCTAATGAAAAACTGTTTTTT.

The chain carries TRBV5-1 and TRBJ2-7; no clear D. The CDR3 length is 11 residues. V was cut by 4 bases and J by 3 bases, with 5 bases left in between. Looked up from germline, CDR1 is SGHRS and CDR2 is YFSETQ. CDR3 loop: CASSDNYEQYF. DNA for the CDR3: TGCGCCAGCAGCGACAACTACGAGCAGTACTTC.

This clone was recorded at least ten times. The chain recombines TRBV30 with TRBJ2-5; 9 nucleotides align to TRBD1. The V gene end was trimmed by 0 bases and the J gene end by 5 bases; junction bases not matched to a gene: 4. The CDR3 has 14 residues. Looked up from germline, CDR1 is GTSNPN and CDR2 is SVGIG (reference sequence). The CDR3 here is CAWSVTGGKETQYF. The CDR3 DNA is TGTGCCTGGAGTGTAACAGGGGGCAAGGAGACCCAGTACTTC.

This clone has ten or more counts. CDR3 sequence: CASSDSLASSTDTQYF. The CDR3 DNA reads as TGTGCCAGCAGTGACTCCCTAGCGTCTAGCACAGATACGCAGTATTTT. This chain joins TRBV6-4 and TRBJ2-3; a possible D gene is TRBD2 (6 bases). The CDR3 consists of 16 residues. The V end was cut by 0 bases, the J end by 0 bases, with 10 bases between. The germline V gene has CDR1 MRHNA and CDR2 SNTAGT.

This clone has ten or more counts. The rearrangement joins TRBV12-3 or TRBV12-4 to TRBJ1-1; TRBD1 aligns across 10 bases. CDR3 length: 17 amino acids. The trim removed 3 bases at V and 1 base at J, leaving 8 bases unmatched. This CDR3 reads CASSFRPGTGANTEAFF. In nucleotides, the CDR3 is TGTGCCAGCAGTTTCCGTCCCGGGACAGGGGCGAACACTGAAGCTTTCTTT.

Many counts were recorded for this clone. The V and J genes are TRBV7-2 and TRBJ2-3, with TRBD2 as a possible D gene (6 bases). Trimming cost V 2 bases and J 2 bases, with 23 bases left between them. CDR3 size: 19 residues. CDR1 and CDR2 from the germline V gene are SGHTA and FQGNSA. This CDR3 reads CASSLRLRKIAELTDTQYF. CDR3 coding DNA: TGTGCCAGCAGCTTACGGCTACGGAAGATAGCGGAGCTCACAGATACGCAGTATTTT.

This clone was seen more than once but under ten times. The chain has TRBV5-1 and TRBJ1-3; possible D gene TRBD1, 6 bases. The CDR3 has 14 residues. Germline V gene lookup returns CDR1 SGHRS and CDR2 YFSETQ. V was shortened by 4 bases and J by 2 bases, with 10 bases between the two germline ends. CDR3 sequence (DNA): TGCGCCAGCAGCAGCGGGGGCACTGGAAACACCATATATTTT. The encoded protein is CASSSGGTGNTIYF.

This clone turned up a few times. Other DNA sequences of this sample code for an identical CDR3. This chain uses TRBV24-1 with TRBJ1-2; 10 positions agree with TRBD1. This CDR3 spans 15 amino acids. J was trimmed by 6 bases and V by 5 bases; bases with no gene match: 8. Germline V gives CDR1 KGHDR, CDR2 SFDVKD. CDR3 protein: CATSAPGQGEDGYTF. As DNA, the CDR3 is TGTGCCACCAGTGCCCCCGGACAGGGGGAGGATGGCTACACCTTC.

This clone was observed many times. This chain connects TRBV29-1 to TRBJ1-1, with TRBD1 as a possible D gene (5 bases). The germline CDR1 and CDR2 sequences are SQVTM and ANQGSEA. With 6 bases removed from V and 0 bases from J, the gap between germline ends came to 14 bases. The CDR3 has 14 residues. CDR3 DNA: TGCAGCGTGGCTAGACAGACCATGAACACTGAAGCTTTCTTT. This translates into CSVARQTMNTEAFF. The full variable domain, rest sourced from reference TRBV29-1 and TRBJ1-1, is SAVISQKPSRDICQRGTSLTIQCQVDSQVTMMFWYRQQPGQSLTLIATANQGSEATYESGFVIDKFPISRPNLTFSTLTVSNMSPEDSSIYLCSVARQTMNTEAFFGQGTRLTVV.

The CDR3 DNA is TGTGCCTGGAGTGTGACAGGGCTTCTTTATGGCTACACCTTC. It yields the protein CAWSVTGLLYGYTF. J is TRBJ1-2 and V is TRBV30; 7 bases align to TRBD1. The CDR3 is 14 amino acids. Looked up from germline, CDR1 is GTSNPN and CDR2 is SVGIG (reference sequence). The V gene end was trimmed by 0 bases and the J gene end by 5 bases; junction bases not matched to a gene: 6.

This clone is labeled medium-sized. The chain combines TRBV4-1 with TRBJ2-7; possible D gene TRBD1, 5 bases. V was clipped by 1 base and J by 0 bases, with 13 bases between them. In germline, CDR1 is MGHRA, CDR2 YSYEKL. There are 16 residues in the CDR3. The CDR3 reads CASSQVFQGPSYEQYF. The CDR3 DNA reads TGCGCCAGCAGCCAAGTTTTCCAGGGTCCCTCCTACGAGCAGTACTTC.